A selection of T cell receptor beta chains follows, all from one sample in a study of blood T cell repertoires in COVID-19. Here immunoSEQ multiplex PCR was the method, and the copy in TCRdb shows in-frame clones only, minus some. The table includes about 170,000 clones, 70% to 90% detected once. Sequencing input: peripheral blood. These receptors were collected from a woman of 80 years or more in a cohort sampled during active or convalescent COVID-19. CDR3s include the opening cysteine and the closing phenylalanine or tryptophan. D genes are given only for firm matches. Some rows have no size entry. The others give once, few or many, or a class for an expanded clone.

clone_size,v_call,d_call,j_call,cdr3_nt,cdr3_aa
NA,TRBV4-1,TRBD2,TRBJ2-5,TGCGCCAGCAGCCAGCAACGACTAGCGGGAGGCCCAGAGACCCAGTACTTC,CASSQQRLAGGPETQYF
NA,TRBV25-1,NA,TRBJ1-6,TGTGCCAGCAAACAGAGCTCCTATAATTCACCCCTCCACTTT,CASKQSSYNSPLHF
NA,TRBV30,NA,TRBJ2-3,TGTGCCTGGAGTATTGAACAGCAACCCACAGATACGCAGTATTTT,CAWSIEQQPTDTQYF
NA,TRBV27,NA,TRBJ2-1,TGTGCCAGCAGTTCGCGGCTCAATGAGCAGTTCTTC,CASSSRLNEQFF
once,TRBV11-3,NA,TRBJ1-4,TGTGCCAGCAGCTTCGAAGGGGTTAATGAAAAACTGTTTTTT,CASSFEGVNEKLFF
NA,TRBV5-1,NA,TRBJ1-1,TGCGCCAGCAGCTGGGGACTGAGGGGGAACACTGAAGCTTTCTTT,CASSWGLRGNTEAFF
NA,TRBV10-3,NA,TRBJ2-3,TGTGCCATCAGTGATAAGGGGAACACAGATACGCAGTATTTT,CAISDKGNTDTQYF
NA,TRBV5-1,NA,TRBJ2-3,TGCGCCAGCAGCTTGGCTACCCGACAGGCAGATACGCAGTATTTT,CASSLATRQADTQYF
once,TRBV4-3,TRBD1,TRBJ1-1,TGCGCCAGCAGCCAAGGACAGGGGTCCAACACTGAAGCTTTCTTT,CASSQGQGSNTEAFF
NA,TRBV27,NA,TRBJ1-6,TGTGCCAGCAGTCTGACAGTTTCCGGATCACCCCTCCACTTT,CASSLTVSGSPLHF
NA,TRBV27,TRBD1,TRBJ1-5,TGTGCCAGCGGAATAGACAGGGGCAATCAGCCCCAGCATTTT,CASGIDRGNQPQHF
NA,TRBV28,NA,TRBJ1-5,TGTGCCAGCAGTCCGAGAGTACAGCCCCAGCATTTT,CASSPRVQPQHF
NA,TRBV7-2,NA,TRBJ2-2,TGTGCCAGCAGCTTAGGAGCGCGGGCGAACACCGGGGAGCTGTTTTTT,CASSLGARANTGELFF
NA,TRBV11-2,NA,TRBJ1-4,TGTGCCAGCAGCCCGCGGGGGCAGGGACTCGAAAAACTGTTTTTT,CASSPRGQGLEKLFF
few,TRBV30,TRBD1,TRBJ1-5,TGTGCCTGGAGCTCGGGACAGGGCCTTCAGCCCCAGCATTTT,CAWSSGQGLQPQHF
NA,TRBV7-9,TRBD1,TRBJ2-5,TGTGCCAGCAGCACCCCGACAGGGCTCCAAGAGACCCAGTACTTC,CASSTPTGLQETQYF
NA,TRBV6-5,TRBD1,TRBJ1-6,TGTGCCAGCAGTTTTACGGACAGGGGAAATTCACCCCTCCACTTT,CASSFTDRGNSPLHF
NA,TRBV24-1,NA,TRBJ2-5,TGTGCCACCAGTGAAGGGGCCCAAGAGACCCAGTACTTC,CATSEGAQETQYF
NA,TRBV19,TRBD2,TRBJ2-5,TGTGCCAGTAGTCCATTAGCGGGAGTAGAGACCCAGTACTTC,CASSPLAGVETQYF
NA,TRBV14,NA,TRBJ1-5,TGTGCCAGCAGCCAATCAGGGGATCAGCCCCAGCATTTT,CASSQSGDQPQHF
NA,TRBV19,NA,TRBJ1-2,TGTGCCAGTAGTATAGGACAGACGTATGGCTACACCTTC,CASSIGQTYGYTF
NA,TRBV12-3/TRBV12-4,NA,TRBJ1-5,TGTGCCAGCAGCCCCGTTCGTAATCAGCCCCAGCATTTT,CASSPVRNQPQHF
NA,TRBV7-9,NA,TRBJ1-1,TGTGCCAGCAGCTCGGACAGTTGGACTGAAGCTTTCTTT,CASSSDSWTEAFF
NA,TRBV12-3/TRBV12-4,NA,TRBJ2-1,TGTGCCAGCACCAAATACAATGAGCAGTTCTTC,CASTKYNEQFF
NA,TRBV29-1,TRBD1,TRBJ2-5,TGCAGCGTTGAGAGACAGGGGAGAGAGACCCAGTACTTC,CSVERQGRETQYF
NA,TRBV9,TRBD1,TRBJ1-6,TGTGCCAGCACCCCCGACGGGACAGGGGGCACACCCCTCCACTTT,CASTPDGTGGTPLHF
NA,TRBV6-1,NA,TRBJ1-3,TGTGCCAGCAGTGATCGTAGGGGCCGTGGAACCATATATTTT,CASSDRRGRGTIYF